This T cell receptor beta chain is from a study of cytomegalovirus exposure and HLA in healthy donors. In the case of this clone: The antigen is not known.

Points from the study as a whole: Diagnosis of cytomegalovirus status made by the classifier reportedly showed high specificity and sensitivity.

PCR employed 60 Vbeta and 13 Jbeta primers. The table came from immunoSEQ multiplex PCR; TCRdb's copy has only in-frame clones and leaves some out. Here the sample spans around 170,000 clones, around 80% being singletons. Germline values: CDR1 SGDLS, CDR2 YYNGEE. The CDR3 totals 19 residues. J gave up 3 bases and V 0 bases, and 10 bases lay outside the gene matches. This receptor was taken from a man aged 35-49 years in good health and CMV-seronegative. Material: PBMCs. The chain couples TRBV9 to TRBJ2-4; 12 bases agree with TRBD2. CDR3 coding DNA: TGTGCCAGCAGCGTAGACGGGCTAGCGGGAGGGCCCGTCAAAAACATTCAGTACTTC. Translation gives CASSVDGLAGGPVKNIQYF.